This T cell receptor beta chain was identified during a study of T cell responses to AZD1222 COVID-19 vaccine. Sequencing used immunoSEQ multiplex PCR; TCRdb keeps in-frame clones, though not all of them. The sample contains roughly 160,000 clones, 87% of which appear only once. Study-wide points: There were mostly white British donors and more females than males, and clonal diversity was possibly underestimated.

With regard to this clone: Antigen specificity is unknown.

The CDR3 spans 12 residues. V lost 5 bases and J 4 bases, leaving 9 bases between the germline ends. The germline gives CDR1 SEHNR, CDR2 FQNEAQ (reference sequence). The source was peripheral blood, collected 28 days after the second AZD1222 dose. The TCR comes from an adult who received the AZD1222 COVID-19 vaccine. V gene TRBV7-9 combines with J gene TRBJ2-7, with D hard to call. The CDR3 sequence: CASSHAGYEQYF. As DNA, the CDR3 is TGTGCCAGCAGCCATGCCGGATACGAGCAGTACTTC.